The present entry profiles one T cell receptor beta chain with its context. Its antigen is not known. The record originates from a study of cytomegalovirus exposure and HLA in healthy donors. The PCR had 60 Vbeta and 13 Jbeta primers. Produced via immunoSEQ multiplex PCR; TCRdb's table is partial and in-frame only. This sample has 150,000 to 200,000 clones; approximately 84% occur once, and the top ten carry 6.3%. Study results and caveats: In an earlier analysis, most TCR beta V segments were productive about 87% or about 30% of the time. TCR association rates varied by HLA locus in a later analysis, with DRB1 highest and HLA-C lowest.

V was pared by 5 bases and J by 2 bases, with 5 bases of the junction left unmatched. The CDR3 has 14 residues. Germline CDR1 is MGHRA and CDR2 is YSYEKL. The clonotype originates from a male donor in good health and CMV-seropositive. This chain links TRBV4-1 with TRBJ2-7, with 8 bases aligning to TRBD2. Sequencing input: PBMCs. CDR3 nucleotides: TGCGCCAGCAGCGCCCGTAGCGGGGCCTACGAGCAGTACTTC. As protein: CASSARSGAYEQYF.